The rows below give T cell receptor beta chains drawn from one sample of a study of early T cells in non-severe SARS-CoV-2 infection. TCRdb re-derived calls from the 5' RACE reads in MiXCR, one entry per CDR3 protein. The sample lists 20,000 to 25,000 distinct CDR3 sequences, around 5% occurring once. The specimen sequenced was whole blood. These receptors came from an adult who was a healthcare worker with PCR-confirmed SARS-CoV-2 infection or an uninfected control (not recorded which). CDR3s include the opening cysteine and the closing phenylalanine or tryptophan. Fields, in order: clone size, J gene, V gene, D gene, CDR3 DNA, CDR3 protein. D genes are given only for firm matches. Where a row states a size, it is once, few, many or the class of an expanded clone; other rows omit it.

>many|TRBJ2-5|TRBV19|.
TGTGCCAGTAGCTTGGGGATCCCTGCATCCCAAGAGACCCAGTACTTC
CASSLGIPASQETQYF
>many|TRBJ2-3|TRBV7-2|TRBD2
TGTGCCAGCAGCCAAAAACTAGCGCCGACTAGCACAGATACGCAGTATTTT
CASSQKLAPTSTDTQYF
>many|TRBJ1-5|TRBV7-2|TRBD1
TGTGCCAGCAACTTCCGGGACAGAAATCAGCCCCAGCATTTT
CASNFRDRNQPQHF
>few|TRBJ1-1|TRBV12-2|.
TGTGCAAGTCGCGGGATACCGGGACAGGGGCACGAAGCTTTCTTT
CASRGIPGQGHEAFF
>many|TRBJ2-1|TRBV7-3|.
TGTGCCAGCAGCTTAATGGGGGGTCGGTTTGATGAGCAGTTCTTC
CASSLMGGRFDEQFF
>.|TRBJ2-7|TRBV4-3|.
TGCGCCAGCAGCCAAGAGGCGGGGCCCTACGAGCAGTACTTC
CASSQEAGPYEQYF
>once|TRBJ2-1|TRBV29-1|TRBD1
TGTAGCGTTGTGAGCGGGACAGGGGGCTTCAATGAGCAGTTCTTC
CSVVSGTGGFNEQFF
>many|TRBJ2-1|TRBV24-1|TRBD2
TGTGCCACCAGTGCCAACGCCGGGACTAACCACAATGAGCAGTTCTTC
CATSANAGTNHNEQFF
>many|TRBJ2-1|TRBV28|.
TGTGCCAGCAGTTTCCCCCTAGACCGGGGGTTATACAATGAGCAGTTCTTC
CASSFPLDRGLYNEQFF
>few|TRBJ1-2|TRBV20-1|.
TGCAGTGTAACCGTCGGCAGAGACTATGGCTACACCTTC
CSVTVGRDYGYTF
>many|TRBJ2-7|TRBV27|TRBD1
TGTGCCAGCAGTTCACAGGGGGAACAATACGAGCAGTACTTC
CASSSQGEQYEQYF
>many|TRBJ2-7|TRBV10-3|.
TGTGCCATCAGTGAGTCTTCCATCCCGATAGAGCAGTACTTC
CAISESSIPIEQYF
>medium-sized|TRBJ1-2|TRBV20-1|TRBD1
TGCAGTGCCGCAGGCAGGGGGTATTCCGGTGGCTACACCTTC
CSAAGRGYSGGYTF
>few|TRBJ2-3|TRBV6-8|TRBD2
TGTGCCAGCAGACCGACTAGCGGCACAGATACGCAGTATTTT
CASRPTSGTDTQYF
>few|TRBJ2-4|TRBV6-5|TRBD1
TGTGCCAGCAGCCGGACAGGGAGAAACATTCAGTACTTC
CASSRTGRNIQYF
>many|TRBJ2-2|TRBV11-2|TRBD1
TGTGCCAGCAGCCAGACGGGACAGGGGGCCAACACCGGGGAGCTGTTTTTT
CASSQTGQGANTGELFF
>few|TRBJ2-1|TRBV7-8|.
TGTGCCAGCAGCTTAGCGGGGGGTGAGCAGTTCTTC
CASSLAGGEQFF
>medium-sized|TRBJ2-1|TRBV7-9|TRBD1
TGTGCCAGCAGCCCGACAGGGGTGGATGAGCAGTTCTTC
CASSPTGVDEQFF
>many|TRBJ2-7|TRBV27|.
TGTGCCAGCAGGGGGGGACTTCGGCCCTACGAGCAGTACTTC
CASRGGLRPYEQYF
>.|TRBJ1-2|TRBV7-2|TRBD1
TGTGCCAGCAGCTGGGGGACAGGGGTAATTAATTCCTATGGCTACACCTTC
CASSWGTGVINSYGYTF
>many|TRBJ2-5|TRBV11-3|.
TGTGCCAGCAGCTTAGGTAGTTCCTCGCAAGAGACCCAGTACTTC
CASSLGSSSQETQYF
>.|TRBJ2-2|TRBV6-2/TRBV6-3|.
TGTGCCAGCACCTTTGGCGGGGCGACTTTCACCGGGGAGCTGTTTTTT
CASTFGGATFTGELFF
>few|TRBJ1-1|TRBV4-3|.
TGCGCCAGCAGCCAAGAGAGGGTGGGGACTGAAGCTTTCTTT
CASSQERVGTEAFF
>many|TRBJ1-4|TRBV29-1|.
TGCAGCGTTGAACCCCCAGGGGATAGCGAAAAACTGTTTTTT
CSVEPPGDSEKLFF
>few|TRBJ1-6|TRBV7-9|.
TGTGCCAGCAGCTTAGTTGATTCACCCCTCCACTTT
CASSLVDSPLHF
>medium-sized|TRBJ1-6|TRBV7-2|.
TGTGCCAGCAGCTTATGGGGCCGCTCGGTTGGTTCACCCCTCCACTTT
CASSLWGRSVGSPLHF
>medium-sized|TRBJ2-2|TRBV4-2|.
TGTGCCAGCAGCCAAGTCGCGGGGACGCTCACCGGGGAGCTGTTTTTT
CASSQVAGTLTGELFF
>.|TRBJ2-3|TRBV24-1|TRBD1
TGTGCCACCAGTGATTGGACAGGGGGTAGTACAGATACGCAGTATTTT
CATSDWTGGSTDTQYF
>.|TRBJ1-1|TRBV7-9|.
TGTGCCAGCAGCTTATCCCCGCGTCCTGAAGCTTTCTTT
CASSLSPRPEAFF
>many|TRBJ2-3|TRBV4-3|.
TGCGCCAGCAGCCAAGATGCCCCCACAGATACGCAGTATTTT
CASSQDAPTDTQYF
>medium-sized|TRBJ2-7|TRBV20-1|TRBD1
TGCAGTGCACCCCACTGGGACAGGCCCCACGAGCAGTACTTC
CSAPHWDRPHEQYF
>few|TRBJ1-2|TRBV28|.
TGTGCCAGCAGTTCAGGGGCGGACTATGGCTACACCTTC
CASSSGADYGYTF
>.|TRBJ2-7|TRBV7-8|.
TGTGCCAGCAGCGCGCCGGCCGAGCAGTACTTC
CASSAPAEQYF
>many|TRBJ1-5|TRBV18|TRBD1
TGTGCCAGCTCACCCCAAGGGGGCCTGAGCAATCAGCCCCAGCATTTT
CASSPQGGLSNQPQHF
>many|TRBJ1-6|TRBV5-4|.
TGTGCCAGCAGCTCGGCTGTCAACTCCTATAATTCACCCCTCCACTTT
CASSSAVNSYNSPLHF
>many|TRBJ1-1|TRBV18|.
TGTGCCAGCTCACCAAACTCTCCCCATGGTTCTGTGGGAGCTTTCTTT
CASSPNSPHGSVGAFF
>many|TRBJ2-2|TRBV11-2|.
TGTGCCAGCAGCCTATCGGGAGTCGAGGCCGGGGAGCTGTTTTTT
CASSLSGVEAGELFF
>.|TRBJ2-7|TRBV12-3/TRBV12-4|.
TGTGCCAGCGGCACAATAAGCTCCTACGAGCAGTACTTC
CASGTISSYEQYF
>.|TRBJ2-7|TRBV7-2|.
TGTGCCAGCAGCCCTAATCCGCTGCCCACCTACGAGCAGTACTTC
CASSPNPLPTYEQYF
>.|TRBJ1-1|TRBV7-2|.
TGTGCCAGCAGGACTCAGACAGAGGGGTGGCATACTGAAGCTTTCTTT
CASRTQTEGWHTEAFF
>medium-sized|TRBJ2-1|TRBV28|.
TGTGCCAGCCCCCCGGAGCTAGGCTCCTACAATGAGCAGTTCTTC
CASPPELGSYNEQFF